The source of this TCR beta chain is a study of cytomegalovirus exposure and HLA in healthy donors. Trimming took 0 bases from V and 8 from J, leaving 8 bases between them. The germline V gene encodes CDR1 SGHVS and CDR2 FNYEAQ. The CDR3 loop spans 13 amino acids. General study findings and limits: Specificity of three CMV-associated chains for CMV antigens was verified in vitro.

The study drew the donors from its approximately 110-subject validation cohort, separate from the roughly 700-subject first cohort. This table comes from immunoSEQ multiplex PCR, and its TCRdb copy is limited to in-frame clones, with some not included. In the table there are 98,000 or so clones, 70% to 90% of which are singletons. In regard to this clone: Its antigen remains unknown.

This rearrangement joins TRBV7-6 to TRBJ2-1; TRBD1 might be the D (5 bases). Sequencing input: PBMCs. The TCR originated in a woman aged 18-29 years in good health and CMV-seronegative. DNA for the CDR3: TGTGCCAGCAGCTTAGCAGGGGCCCATGAGCAGTTCTTC. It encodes CASSLAGAHEQFF. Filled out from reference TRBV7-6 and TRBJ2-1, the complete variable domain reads GAGVSQSPRYKVTKRGQDVALRCDPISGHVSLYWYRQALGQGPEFLTYFNYEAQQDKSGLPNDRFSAERPEGSISTLTIQRTEQRDSAMYRCASSLAGAHEQFFGPGTRLTVL.